Reported below is one T cell receptor (beta chain). Its antigen remains unidentified. The sample comes from a study of cytomegalovirus exposure and HLA in healthy donors. Findings and limits, study-wide: Later analysis found that TCR beta chains associated with HLA were more clonally expanded than other, equally common chains.

The PCR employed 60 Vbeta primers together with 13 Jbeta primers. Profiling relied on immunoSEQ multiplex PCR, and the TCRdb table lists in-frame clones only, not all of them. The sample consists of around 94,000 clones, around 69% of them appearing once. In germline, CDR1 is MNHNY, CDR2 SVGAGI (reference sequence). The CDR3 totals 14 residues. Germline trimming cut 7 bases from V and 0 bases from J; bases unmatched to any gene: 4. Material for sequencing was PBMCs. The clonotype comes from a woman aged 55-70 years in good health and CMV-seropositive. This sequence joins TRBV6-6 and TRBJ1-2; 8 bases are a match to TRBD1. CDR3 DNA: TGTGCCAGCAAACAACAGGGGGCTAACTATGGCTACACCTTC. Translating gives CASKQQGANYGYTF.